The 16 T cell receptor beta chains given below trace back to one sample, sequenced in a study of chemoradiotherapy in HPV16-positive cancers. Clones were sequenced by immunoSEQ multiplex PCR, and TCRdb holds only the in-frame ones, with some missing. The table has 15,000 to 20,000 clones, roughly 89% seen once; the top ten hold roughly 2.4%. Sequences were derived from blood, sampled from a patient who underwent chemoradiotherapy. The source of these receptors is a human donor with HPV-associated anogenital cancer.

This clone was detected once. The genes are TRBV28 and TRBJ2-7, with D tentatively TRBD1 (6 bases). The CDR3 is 13 amino acids. The germline CDR1 and CDR2 sequences are MDHEN and SYDVKM. The ends were cut back, 7 bases at V and 0 bases at J, with 10 bases in the middle. As DNA, the CDR3 is TGTGCCAGCACGGACAGAGTCTCCTACGAGCAGTACTTC. Translation: CASTDRVSYEQYF.

V usage is TRBV5-1 and J usage is TRBJ1-1, with D tentatively TRBD1 (5 bases). The CDR3 is 16 residues long. Per germline, CDR1 SGHRS and CDR2 YFSETQ. Trimming pared 4 bases from V and 5 bases from J, leaving 21 bases between. The CDR3 region is CASSPTLGQGWTEAFF. The CDR3 DNA reads TGCGCCAGCAGCCCAACCCTCGGCCAGGGTTGGACTGAAGCTTTCTTT.

The V and J genes are TRBV13 and TRBJ2-7; 12 bases match TRBD2. CDR3 length: 16 residues. Germline lookup yields CDR1 PRHDT and CDR2 FYEKMQ (reference sequence). V lost 2 bases, J lost 5 bases, and 7 bases stayed unmatched. The CDR3 loop reads CASSLLAGGPVDEQYF. CDR3 nucleotide sequence: TGTGCCAGCAGCTTACTAGCGGGAGGGCCGGTGGACGAGCAGTACTTC.

The chain's CDR3 is CASSQGTMGRTNEKLFF. The CDR3 DNA reads as TGCGCCAGCAGCCAAGGGACGATGGGGAGGACTAATGAAAAACTGTTTTTT. The V call is TRBV4-1, the J call TRBJ1-4; D not certain. This CDR3 contains 17 residues. CDR1 is MGHRA, CDR2 YSYEKL, per germline. Between the trimmed V and J ends, which lost 1 base and 2 bases, there was a span of 14 bases.

The chain links TRBV10-1 to TRBJ2-2; D is possibly TRBD2 (5 bases). Germline CDR1 is WNHNN and CDR2 is SYGVQD (reference sequence). V dropped 5 bases and J dropped 0 bases, with 7 bases sitting between them. The CDR3 contains 14 residues. The CDR3 bases are TGCGCCAGCAGTCCGGGATCGAACACCGGGGAGCTGTTTTTT. Translated: CASSPGSNTGELFF.

The gene calls are TRBV27 and TRBJ1-2; 8 bases map to TRBD1. The CDR3 is 14 residues long. Germline V CDR1 and CDR2: MNHEY, SMNVEV (reference sequence). Trimming took 8 bases from V and 6 from J; bases not matched to a gene: 11. CDR3 nucleotides: TGTGCCAGCCGATGGACAGGGAATGGGAATGGCTACACCTTC. Its protein is CASRWTGNGNGYTF.

The table lists this clone with a count of one. The chain combines TRBV9 with TRBJ2-2; TRBD2 agrees at 7 bases. Germline V lookup: CDR1 SGDLS, CDR2 YYNGEE. Trimming took 4 bases from V and 7 from J; bases not matched to a gene: 22. The CDR3 contains 19 residues. CDR3 sequence reads: CASSLTGLPITTRSGELFF. CDR3 DNA sequence: TGTGCCAGCAGCTTAACGGGACTACCGATAACCACGAGAAGCGGGGAGCTGTTTTTT.

This clone has a handful of counts. The gene calls are TRBV4-1 and TRBJ2-2; TRBD2 matches at 9 bases. The CDR3 has 16 amino acids. With V trimmed by 0 bases and J by 3 bases, 2 bases remained unmatched. The germline gives CDR1 MGHRA, CDR2 YSYEKL. Written as DNA, the CDR3 is TGCGCCAGCAGCCAAGAACTAGCGGGTTACACCGGGGAGCTGTTTTTT. This gives the protein CASSQELAGYTGELFF.

The chain has TRBV18 and TRBJ2-1; 9 bases are shared with TRBD1. The CDR3 contains 15 residues. Germline lookup yields CDR1 KGHSH and CDR2 LQKENI. The J segment lost 8 bases and the V segment lost 6 bases, leaving 11 bases of the junction unmatched. DNA for the CDR3: TGTGCCAGCTCCCTCCGGGACAGGGATCTCGATGAGCAGTTCTTC. Amino acids: CASSLRDRDLDEQFF.

The chain is built from TRBV7-9 and TRBJ2-3; unclear D gene. Germline V gene sequence: CDR1 SEHNR, CDR2 FQNEAQ (reference sequence). V was trimmed by 3 bases and J by 3 bases, leaving 4 bases between them. The CDR3 runs to 12 residues. This chain's CDR3 is CASSLGTDTQYF. The CDR3, as DNA: TGTGCCAGCAGCTTGGGAACAGATACGCAGTATTTT.

This chain uses TRBV7-9 with TRBJ1-2; 9 bases map to TRBD1. The CDR3 covers 16 residues. The germline gives CDR1 SEHNR, CDR2 FQNEAQ (reference sequence). The junction had 8 bases not matched to a gene; V was cut back by 4 bases and J by 2 bases. Written as DNA, the CDR3 is TGTGCCAGCAGCTCAGCTGGACAGGGGCCCAACTATGGCTACACCTTC. Translation gives CASSSAGQGPNYGYTF.

The chain links TRBV11-3 to TRBJ2-3, with D uncertain. The CDR3 runs to 14 residues. Germline-derived CDR1 and CDR2 are SGHNT and YENEEA. The V end was cut by 1 base, the J end by 4 bases, with 9 bases between. CDR3 loop: CASSLAGWADTQYF. The CDR3 coding sequence is TGTGCCAGCAGCTTAGCGGGTTGGGCAGATACGCAGTATTTT.

This chain links TRBV2 with TRBJ1-1, with TRBD1 matching over 11 bases. Germline V gives CDR1 SNHLY, CDR2 FYNNEI. The length of the CDR3 is 13 residues. V lost 7 bases and J lost 5; bases outside the gene matches: 3. In nucleotides, the CDR3 is TGTGCCAGCACTGGACAGGGGGCAACTGAAGCTTTCTTT. This gives the protein CASTGQGATEAFF.

The chain is built from TRBV6-1 and TRBJ2-3; tentatively, D is TRBD1 or TRBD2 (5 bases each). CDR1 is MNHNS and CDR2 is SASEGT in the germline V gene. This CDR3 spans 15 amino acids. Trimming took 2 bases from V and 5 from J, leaving 14 bases between them. As DNA, the CDR3 is TGTGCCAGCAGTGAATGGACGGGGCAGGGAGATACGCAGTATTTT. It codes for CASSEWTGQGDTQYF.

There are a few counts of this clone. The genes are TRBV6-5 and TRBJ1-1; TRBD1 aligns across 10 bases. Germline trimming cut 4 bases from V and 1 base from J; bases unmatched to any gene: 6. The CDR3 is 16 amino acids. Germline CDR1 reads MNHEY; CDR2 reads SVGAGI. CDR3 sequence reads: CASSSLGTGENTEAFF. In nucleotides, the CDR3 is TGTGCCAGCAGTTCCCTCGGGACAGGGGAGAACACTGAAGCTTTCTTT.

The rearrangement uses TRBV7-2 and TRBJ1-5, with D unclear. Germline V gene sequence: CDR1 SGHTA, CDR2 FQGNSA. The CDR3 is 15 residues long. The V end lost 5 bases, the J end lost 0 bases, and 11 bases lay between the germline ends. The CDR3 nucleotides are TGTGCCAGCAGCCAAAACAGAAATAGCAATCAGCCCCAGCATTTT. Protein: CASSQNRNSNQPQHF.